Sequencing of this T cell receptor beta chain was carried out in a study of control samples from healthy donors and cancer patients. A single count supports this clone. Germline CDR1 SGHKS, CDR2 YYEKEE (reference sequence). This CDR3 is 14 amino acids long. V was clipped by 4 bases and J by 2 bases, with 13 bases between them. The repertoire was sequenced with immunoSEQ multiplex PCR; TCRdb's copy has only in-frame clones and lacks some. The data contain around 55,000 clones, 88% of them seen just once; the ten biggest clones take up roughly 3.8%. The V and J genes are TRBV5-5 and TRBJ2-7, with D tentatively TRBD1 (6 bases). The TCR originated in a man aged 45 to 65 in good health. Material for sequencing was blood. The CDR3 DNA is TGTGCCAGCAGCCCAGGGGCGGTGACCTACGAGCAGTACTTC. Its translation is CASSPGAVTYEQYF.